The rows below give T cell receptor beta chains drawn from one sample of a study of T cells in Graves' hyperthyroidism and ophthalmopathy. TCRdb re-analysed the multiplex PCR reads in MiXCR, keeping a single row per CDR3 protein. The profile shows 700,000 or so distinct CDR3 sequences, 16% of them singletons. The sample taken for sequencing was blood. These receptors came from a man aged 18 to 29 with Graves' hyperthyroidism. The CDR3 runs from the conserved cysteine through the conserved F or W. The D gene is left open where the match is weak. The size entry is marked missing in some rows and otherwise reads once, few, many or a size class.

TRBJ2-3 many TRBV30 . CAWSPFLQVDTQYF TGTGCCTGGAGTCCGTTTTTGCAGGTAGATACGCAGTATTTT
TRBJ2-2 . TRBV20-1 . CSARAPQGAPSGINTGELFF TGCAGTGCTAGAGCCCCACAGGGGGCACCTAGCGGGATCAACACCGGGGAGCTGTTTTTT
TRBJ2-6 many TRBV11-2 . CASSFQGGSSGANVLTF TGTGCCAGCAGCTTCCAGGGGGGTAGCTCTGGGGCCAACGTCCTGACTTTC
TRBJ2-3 many TRBV12-5 . CASVAGQPTDTQYF TGTGCTAGTGTGGCGGGACAGCCCACAGATACGCAGTATTTT
TRBJ1-1 . TRBV2 . CASSEQGSGTEALF TGTGCCAGCAGTGAGCAGGGGAGTGGCACTGAAGCTCTCTTT
TRBJ1-5 few TRBV27 . CASSLGADNQPQHF TGTGCCAGCAGTTTGGGGGCAGACAATCAGCCCCAGCATTTT
TRBJ2-7 . TRBV5-1 . CASTLDTTSYEQYF TGCGCCAGCACCCTGGACACGACCTCCTACGAGCAGTACTTC
TRBJ2-3 few TRBV12-3/TRBV12-4 . CASSRDSFTQYF TGTGCCAGCAGCCGGGACTCCTTTACGCAGTATTTT
TRBJ1-4 . TRBV7-9 . CASSSTRAPYNEKLFF TGTGCCAGCAGCTCAACTCGGGCCCCTTATAATGAAAAACTGTTTTTT
TRBJ2-7 many TRBV13 . CASSLYGEDEQYF TGTGCCAGCAGCTTATATGGGGAGGACGAGCAGTACTTC
TRBJ2-4 . TRBV10-3 TRBD1 CAIRDRDSAKNIQYF TGTGCCATCAGGGACAGGGATAGCGCCAAAAACATTCAGTACTTC
TRBJ1-2 few TRBV15 . CATSTADHYGYTF TGTGCCACCAGCACCGCAGACCACTATGGCTACACCTTC
TRBJ1-3 . TRBV30 . CAWSPPLSGNTIYF TGTGCCTGGAGTCCTCCTTTAAGTGGGAACACCATATATTTT
TRBJ2-7 many TRBV7-2 . CASSPNHGLEQYF TGTGCCAGCAGCCCGAACCACGGCTTAGAGCAGTACTTC
TRBJ1-1 . TRBV6-1 . CASSEGTATGTEAFF TGTGCCAGCAGTGAAGGGACCGCCACGGGGACTGAAGCTTTCTTT
TRBJ2-1 many TRBV18 . CASSPSRPESKQFF TGTGCCAGCTCCCCTTCTCGTCCCGAGTCAAAGCAGTTCTTC
TRBJ2-6 few TRBV18 TRBD1 CASSQTRTGNSGANVLTF TGTGCCAGCTCACAAACCCGGACAGGCAACTCTGGGGCCAACGTCCTGACTTTC
TRBJ2-3 . TRBV3-1 TRBD2 CASNPSLGGTSGTPDTQYF TGTGCCAGCAACCCAAGTCTGGGGGGGACTAGCGGGACTCCAGATACGCAGTATTTT
TRBJ1-6 few TRBV20-1 . CSASPEGGESYNSPLHF TGCAGTGCTAGCCCCGAGGGAGGGGAGTCCTATAATTCACCCCTCCACTTT
TRBJ2-1 many TRBV3-1 . CASSRLSSYNEQFF TGTGCCAGCAGCAGACTGAGCTCCTACAATGAGCAGTTCTTC
TRBJ2-2 few TRBV24-1 TRBD2 CATRTSANTGELFF TGTGCCACCAGGACTAGCGCCAACACCGGGGAGCTGTTTTTT
TRBJ1-1 many TRBV19 TRBD1 CASSIRNRGAEAFF TGTGCCAGTAGTATACGGAACAGGGGCGCTGAAGCTTTCTTT
TRBJ2-1 . TRBV19 . CASSTTVYNEQFF TGTGCCAGTAGTACGACAGTTTACAATGAGCAGTTCTTC
TRBJ2-3 few TRBV10-3 . CAIKGGGTDTQYF TGTGCCATCAAAGGCGGAGGGACAGATACGCAGTATTTT
TRBJ2-2 many TRBV28 . CASISAGVTGELFF TGTGCCAGCATCTCAGCAGGGGTAACCGGGGAGCTGTTTTTT
TRBJ1-1 many TRBV27 . CASSYGGGRSEAFF TGTGCCAGCAGTTATGGGGGGGGGAGGTCTGAAGCTTTCTTT
TRBJ2-1 many TRBV6-2/TRBV6-3 TRBD1 CASTRGGRGPYNEQFF TGTGCCAGCACTAGGGGAGGCAGGGGGCCCTACAATGAGCAGTTCTTC
TRBJ2-3 many TRBV11-2 . CASSLNVADTQYF TGTGCCAGCAGCTTAAACGTAGCTGATACGCAGTATTTT
TRBJ1-2 few TRBV28 . CASSLLGRESVYGYTF TGTGCCAGCAGTTTGTTGGGCAGGGAGAGCGTCTATGGCTACACCTTC
TRBJ2-7 many TRBV3-1 TRBD1 CASSRTGVYEQYF TGTGCCAGCAGCCGGACAGGGGTCTACGAGCAGTACTTC
TRBJ2-1 few TRBV29-1 TRBD2 CSVVRGRNEQFF TGCAGCGTTGTGCGGGGGAGGAATGAGCAGTTCTTC
TRBJ1-1 . TRBV7-6 . CASSLVDSMNTEAFF TGTGCCAGCAGCTTAGTTGACAGCATGAACACTGAAGCTTTCTTT
TRBJ1-2 . TRBV28 TRBD1 CASSLAGQGVDYGYTF TGTGCCAGCAGTTTAGCGGGCCAGGGGGTTGACTATGGCTACACCTTC
TRBJ1-5 many TRBV12-3/TRBV12-4 . CASSSGGRRNQPQHF TGTGCCAGCAGTTCTGGGGGCCGCCGCAATCAGCCCCAGCATTTT
TRBJ2-1 . TRBV6-2/TRBV6-3 . CASSDRTSATTGGVYNEQFF TGTGCCAGCAGTGACCGGACTAGCGCAACTACAGGGGGAGTTTACAATGAGCAGTTCTTC
TRBJ2-7 . TRBV7-8 TRBD2 CASSLARRFGLADSYEQYF TGTGCCAGCAGCTTAGCGCGGAGGTTTGGGCTAGCGGACTCCTACGAGCAGTACTTC
TRBJ2-7 many TRBV6-2/TRBV6-3 . CASSYSPPLPISYEQYF TGTGCCAGCAGTTACTCCCCGCCGCTACCAATCTCCTACGAGCAGTACTTC
TRBJ2-3 many TRBV28 TRBD1 CASSSPGQGLDTQYF TGTGCCAGCAGTTCCCCGGGACAGGGCTTGGATACGCAGTATTTT
TRBJ2-4 many TRBV2 . CASSLPGEGNIQYF TGTGCCAGCAGTTTACCGGGAGAAGGGAACATTCAGTACTTC
TRBJ2-3 few TRBV28 TRBD1 CASHDRGLADTQYF TGTGCCAGCCATGACAGGGGGCTGGCAGATACGCAGTATTTT
TRBJ2-3 . TRBV11-2 . CASGRGPGGPDTQYF TGTGCCAGCGGCCGGGGGCCGGGTGGTCCAGATACGCAGTATTTT
TRBJ2-1 many TRBV20-1 . CSAGGRTREQFF TGCAGTGCTGGCGGCCGAACCCGGGAGCAGTTCTTC
TRBJ2-2 . TRBV18 TRBD2 CVSSPGLLAIEELFF TGTGTCAGCTCACCAGGCCTACTAGCGATAGAGGAGCTGTTTTTT
TRBJ2-3 few TRBV20-1 TRBD1 CSAAQGQGTDTQYF TGCAGTGCTGCACAGGGGCAGGGCACAGATACGCAGTATTTT
TRBJ1-6 few TRBV18 . CASSDGSSYNSPLHF TGTGCCAGCTCAGACGGAAGCTCCTATAATTCACCCCTCCACTTT
TRBJ2-3 . TRBV29-1 TRBD2 CSVTSGRALDTQYF TGCAGCGTAACTAGCGGGCGGGCCCTGGATACGCAGTATTTT